One and the same sample provided the 16 T cell receptor beta chains below, sequenced in a study of early T cells in non-severe SARS-CoV-2 infection. TCRdb passed the 5' RACE reads through MiXCR, listing each CDR3 protein once. The sample consists of 30,000 to 35,000 distinct CDR3 sequences, approximately 5% of them appearing once. The sample comprised whole blood. The receptors come from an adult who was a healthcare worker with PCR-confirmed SARS-CoV-2 infection or an uninfected control (not recorded which).

This clonotype has a count of ten or more. The chain joins TRBV10-3 to TRBJ2-7; the D gene could be TRBD1 or TRBD2 (5 bases each). Trimming left V 3 bases short and J 3 bases short, with 12 bases between. Germline CDR1 is ENHRY and CDR2 is SYGVKD. The CDR3 sequence is 14 residues long. CDR3 loop: CAISDLVGGYEQYF. The CDR3 DNA reads TGTGCCATCAGTGATTTAGTTGGGGGCTACGAGCAGTACTTC.

This clonotype was observed at least ten times. The chain uses TRBV7-6 and TRBJ1-1, with TRBD1 as a possible D gene (5 bases). V shed 1 base and J shed 4 bases, with 7 bases lying between them. The CDR3 has 13 residues. Germline V gene data show CDR1 as SGHVS and CDR2 as FNYEAQ. The CDR3 DNA is TGTGCCAGCAGCTTAGGGGGGATCACTGAAGCTTTCTTT. It yields the protein CASSLGGITEAFF.

Many counts were recorded for this clonotype. The genes are TRBV29-1 and TRBJ1-1, with a tentative D call TRBD1 (6 bases). Germline CDR1 and CDR2: SQVTM and ANQGSEA. The length of the CDR3 is 12 residues. V was trimmed by 3 bases and J by 4 bases, leaving 9 bases between them. CDR3 amino acids: CSVDLGGTEAFF. For the CDR3, the DNA is TGCAGCGTTGATTTAGGGGGCACTGAAGCTTTCTTT.

The table lists this clonotype with many counts. The chain joins TRBV5-3 to TRBJ1-5; 7 positions agree with TRBD1. TRBV5-3 is filed as an ORF, its function uncertain. V lost 3 bases, J lost 0 bases, and 12 bases stayed unmatched. CDR3 length: 18 amino acids. CDR3 coding DNA: TGTGCCAGAAGCTCGGAGGTACAGGGGAAGTATAGCAATCAGCCCCAGCATTTT. Translating gives CARSSEVQGKYSNQPQHF.

The sample holds many counts of this clonotype. The rearrangement joins TRBV18 to TRBJ2-7; either TRBD1 or TRBD2 may supply D (5 bases each). V lost 2 bases, J lost 2 bases, and 13 bases lay in between. There are 15 residues in the CDR3. Germline-derived CDR1 and CDR2 are KGHSH and LQKENI. This CDR3 reads CASSPGGGYTYEQYF. CDR3 coding DNA: TGTGCCAGCTCACCAGGTGGGGGTTACACCTACGAGCAGTACTTC.

At least ten counts were recorded for this clonotype. The chain combines TRBV6-5 with TRBJ1-1; D not resolved. CDR3 length: 13 amino acids. V lost 7 bases and J lost 1, with 10 bases in between. Per germline, CDR1 MNHEY and CDR2 SVGAGI. The CDR3: CASTLSGNTEAFF. Here the CDR3 DNA reads TGTGCCAGCACCCTCTCAGGGAACACTGAAGCTTTCTTT.

This clonotype was recorded at least ten times. This chain joins TRBV28 and TRBJ1-1, with D hard to call. Trimming took 2 bases from V and 0 from J, leaving 10 bases between them. The CDR3 is made up of 15 amino acids. CDR1 and CDR2 from the germline V gene are MDHEN and SYDVKM. CDR3 coding DNA: TGTGCCAGCAGTTTAATTTCCATAATGAACACTGAAGCTTTCTTT. It codes for CASSLISIMNTEAFF.

In this sample, this clonotype turned up many times. The V gene is TRBV5-4, the J gene TRBJ2-7; the match to TRBD1 covers 10 bases. The V gene end was trimmed by 4 bases and the J gene end by 0 bases; junction bases not matched to a gene: 13. This CDR3 spans 18 amino acids. From germline, CDR1 is SGHNT and CDR2 YYREEE (reference sequence). Here the CDR3 reads CASSPHRDRGRSSYEQYF. CDR3 in DNA: TGTGCCAGCAGCCCACACCGGGACAGGGGTCGGTCCTCCTACGAGCAGTACTTC.

This clonotype was detected ten times or more. This chain uses TRBV7-9 with TRBJ2-1; TRBD2 matches 8 bases. From germline, CDR1 is SEHNR and CDR2 FQNEAQ (reference sequence). Trimming at V came to 1 base and at J to 2 bases, leaving 4 bases not matched to a gene. The CDR3 totals 16 residues. CDR3 protein: CASSLGLRGAYNEQFF. CDR3 sequence (DNA): TGTGCCAGCAGCTTAGGCTTGCGGGGGGCCTACAATGAGCAGTTCTTC.

Ten or more counts support this clonotype. The chain links TRBV4-3 to TRBJ1-6; 11 bases line up with TRBD1. The CDR3 sequence is 15 residues long. CDR1 and CDR2 from the germline V gene are LGHNA and YSLEER. V was pared by 4 bases and J by 8 bases, with 4 bases of the junction left unmatched. CDR3 sequence reads: CASSRRTGGDSPLHF. The CDR3 nucleotides read TGCGCCAGCAGCCGTAGGACAGGGGGCGATTCACCCCTCCACTTT.

There are many counts of this clonotype. The chain is built from TRBV29-1 and TRBJ2-2; TRBD2 is a possible D gene (5 bases). Germline CDR1 and CDR2: SQVTM and ANQGSEA. Trimming left V 5 bases short and J 3 bases short, with 13 bases between. This CDR3 has 14 amino acids. The CDR3 loop reads CSVQYGGYTGELFF. The CDR3 DNA is TGCAGCGTTCAGTACGGAGGATACACCGGGGAGCTGTTTTTT.

CDR3 nucleotide sequence: TGTGCCAGCAGCTTAGACCTAACCTACACAGATACGCAGTATTTT. It specifies CASSLDLTYTDTQYF. The V and J genes are TRBV7-9 and TRBJ2-3; D ambiguous. Germline-derived CDR1 and CDR2 are SEHNR and FQNEAQ (reference sequence). The CDR3 loop spans 15 amino acids. V lost 1 base to trimming and J lost 2 bases, with 10 bases between them.

Many counts were recorded for this clonotype. V is TRBV10-3 and J is TRBJ2-3, with D possibly TRBD2 on 6 matching bases. Germline V lookup: CDR1 ENHRY, CDR2 SYGVKD. The V end lost 4 bases, the J end lost 0 bases, and 17 bases lay between the germline ends. The CDR3 totals 17 residues. CDR3 coding DNA: TGTGCCATCAGTGCCCTCTTGGGGAGGACAAGCACAGATACGCAGTATTTT. Amino acids: CAISALLGRTSTDTQYF.

This clonotype came up many times. The V call is TRBV19, the J call TRBJ2-2; 14 positions match TRBD2. V lost 7 bases, J lost 7 bases, and 8 bases stayed unmatched. Germline lookup yields CDR1 LNHDA and CDR2 SQIVND (reference sequence). CDR3 length: 16 residues. Written as DNA, the CDR3 is TGTGCCAGTATTCCCGGGACTAGCGGGGGTTTCGGGGAGCTGTTTTTT. Translating gives CASIPGTSGGFGELFF.

This clonotype appeared many times. The V call is TRBV18, the J call TRBJ1-4; possibly TRBD1 for D (6 bases). The length of the CDR3 is 17 residues. CDR1 is KGHSH, CDR2 LQKENI, per germline. The V and J ends lost 3 bases and 0 bases respectively, with 14 bases between them. CDR3 nucleotides: TGTGCCAGCTCACCGGAAGGACAGTTCGCAACTAATGAAAAACTGTTTTTT. It codes for CASSPEGQFATNEKLFF.

This clonotype was recorded at least ten times. The CDR3 DNA is TGTGCCAGCAGCCCAGACACAGACTATAATTCACCCCTCCACTTT. Residues: CASSPDTDYNSPLHF. The V and J genes are TRBV4-2 and TRBJ1-6; the D is unclear. The CDR3 runs to 15 residues. Trimming removed 4 bases at V and 3 bases at J, with 10 bases between. The germline V gene encodes CDR1 LGHNA and CDR2 YNFKEQ.